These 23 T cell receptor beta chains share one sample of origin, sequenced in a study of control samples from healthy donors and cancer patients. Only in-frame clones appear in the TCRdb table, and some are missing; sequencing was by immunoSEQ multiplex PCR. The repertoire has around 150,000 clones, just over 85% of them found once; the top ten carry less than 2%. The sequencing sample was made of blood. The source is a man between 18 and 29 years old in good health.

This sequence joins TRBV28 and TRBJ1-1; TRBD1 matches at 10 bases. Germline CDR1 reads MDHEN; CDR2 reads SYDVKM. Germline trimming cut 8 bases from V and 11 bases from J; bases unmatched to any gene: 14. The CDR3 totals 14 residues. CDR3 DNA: TGTGCCAGCCCCTCCGGGACAGGGGAGGGGGTTGCTTTCTTT. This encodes CASPSGTGEGVAFF.

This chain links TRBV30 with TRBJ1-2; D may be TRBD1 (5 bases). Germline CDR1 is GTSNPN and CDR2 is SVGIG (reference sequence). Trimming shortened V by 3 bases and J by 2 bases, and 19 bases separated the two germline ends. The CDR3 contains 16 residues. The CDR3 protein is CAWRGGRAPKNYGYTF. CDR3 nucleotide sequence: TGTGCCTGGAGGGGAGGCAGGGCTCCAAAAAACTATGGCTACACCTTC. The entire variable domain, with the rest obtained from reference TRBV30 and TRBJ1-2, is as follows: SQTIHQWPATLVQPVGSPLSLECTVEGTSNPNLYWYRQAAGRGLQLLFYSVGIGQISSEVPQNLSASRPQDRQFILSSKKLLLSDSGFYLCAWRGGRAPKNYGYTFGSGTRLTVV.

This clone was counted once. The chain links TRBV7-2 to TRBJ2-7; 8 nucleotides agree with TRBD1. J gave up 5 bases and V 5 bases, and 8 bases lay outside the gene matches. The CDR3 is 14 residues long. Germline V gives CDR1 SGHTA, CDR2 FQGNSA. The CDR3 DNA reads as TGTGCCAGCAGCGCGAGACAGGGGAGCAACGAGCAGTACTTC. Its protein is CASSARQGSNEQYF.

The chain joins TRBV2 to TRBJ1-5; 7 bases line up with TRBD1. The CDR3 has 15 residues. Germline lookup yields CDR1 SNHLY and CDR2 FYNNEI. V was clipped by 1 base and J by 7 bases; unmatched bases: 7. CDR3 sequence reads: CASSEDWDREQPQHF. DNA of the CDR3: TGTGCCAGCAGTGAAGACTGGGACAGAGAACAGCCCCAGCATTTT.

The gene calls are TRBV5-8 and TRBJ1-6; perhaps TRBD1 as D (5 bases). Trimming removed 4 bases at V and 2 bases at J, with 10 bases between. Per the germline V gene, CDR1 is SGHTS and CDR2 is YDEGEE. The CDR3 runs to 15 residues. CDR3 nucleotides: TGTGCCAGCAGCGTCGGGACTACCTATAATTCACCCCTCCACTTT. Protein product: CASSVGTTYNSPLHF.

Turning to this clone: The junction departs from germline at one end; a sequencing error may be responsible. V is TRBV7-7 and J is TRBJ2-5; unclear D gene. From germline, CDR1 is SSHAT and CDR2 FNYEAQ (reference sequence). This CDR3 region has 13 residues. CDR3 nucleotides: TGTGCTAGCAGCTTGGCCACCCGGGAGACCCAGTACTTC. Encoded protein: CASSLATRETQYF.

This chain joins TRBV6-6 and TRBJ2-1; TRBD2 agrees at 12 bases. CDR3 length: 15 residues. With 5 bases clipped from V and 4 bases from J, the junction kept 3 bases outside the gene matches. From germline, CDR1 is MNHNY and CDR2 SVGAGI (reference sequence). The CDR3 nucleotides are TGTGCCAGCAGTCCTAGCGGGGGGGCATACAATGAGCAGTTCTTC. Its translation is CASSPSGGAYNEQFF.

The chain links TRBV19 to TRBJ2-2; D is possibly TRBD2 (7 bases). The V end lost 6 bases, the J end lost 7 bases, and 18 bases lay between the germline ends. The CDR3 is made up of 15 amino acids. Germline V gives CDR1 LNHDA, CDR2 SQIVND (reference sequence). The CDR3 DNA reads TGTGCCAGTAGCCCCCCGCGGGGGCTTAACGGGGAGCTGTTTTTT. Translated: CASSPPRGLNGELFF.

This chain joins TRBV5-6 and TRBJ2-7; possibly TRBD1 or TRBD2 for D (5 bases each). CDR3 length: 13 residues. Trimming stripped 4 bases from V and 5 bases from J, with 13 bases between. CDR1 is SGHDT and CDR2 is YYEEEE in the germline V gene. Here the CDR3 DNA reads TGTGCCAGCAGCCGTTGGGGGAACGACGAGCAGTACTTC. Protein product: CASSRWGNDEQYF.

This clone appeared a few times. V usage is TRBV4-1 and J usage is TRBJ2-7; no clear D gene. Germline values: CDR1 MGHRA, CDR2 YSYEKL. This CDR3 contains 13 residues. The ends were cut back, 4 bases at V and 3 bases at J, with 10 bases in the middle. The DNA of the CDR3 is TGCGCCAGCAGCCCACAACAGAACTACGAGCAGTACTTC. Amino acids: CASSPQQNYEQYF.

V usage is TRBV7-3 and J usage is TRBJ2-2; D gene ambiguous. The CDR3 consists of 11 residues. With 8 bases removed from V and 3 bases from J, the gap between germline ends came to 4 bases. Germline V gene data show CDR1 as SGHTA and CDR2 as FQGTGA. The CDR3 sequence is CASSYTGELFF. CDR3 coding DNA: TGTGCCAGCTCGTACACCGGGGAGCTGTTTTTT. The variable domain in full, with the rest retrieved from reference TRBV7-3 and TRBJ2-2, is GAGVSQTPSNKVTEKGKYVELRCDPISGHTALYWYRQSLGQGPEFLIYFQGTGAADDSGLPNDRFFAVRPEGSVSTLKIQRTERGDSAVYLCASSYTGELFFGEGSRLTVL.

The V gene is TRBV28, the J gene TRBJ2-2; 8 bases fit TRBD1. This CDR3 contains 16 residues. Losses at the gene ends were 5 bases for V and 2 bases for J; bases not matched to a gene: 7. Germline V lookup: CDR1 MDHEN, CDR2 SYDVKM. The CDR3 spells CASSERTGINTGELFF. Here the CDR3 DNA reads TGTGCCAGCAGTGAACGGACAGGGATAAACACCGGGGAGCTGTTTTTT. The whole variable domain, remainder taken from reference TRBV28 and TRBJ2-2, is DVKVTQSSRYLVKRTGEKVFLECVQDMDHENMFWYRQDPGLGLRLIYFSYDVKMKEKGDIPEGYSVSREKKERFSLILESASTNQTSMYLCASSERTGINTGELFFGEGSRLTVL.

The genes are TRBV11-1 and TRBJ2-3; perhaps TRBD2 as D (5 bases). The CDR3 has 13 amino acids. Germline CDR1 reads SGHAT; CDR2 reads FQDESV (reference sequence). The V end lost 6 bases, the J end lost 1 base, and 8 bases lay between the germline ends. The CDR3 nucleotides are TGTGCCAGCAGGCGAGCGGGCACAGATACGCAGTATTTT. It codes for CASRRAGTDTQYF.

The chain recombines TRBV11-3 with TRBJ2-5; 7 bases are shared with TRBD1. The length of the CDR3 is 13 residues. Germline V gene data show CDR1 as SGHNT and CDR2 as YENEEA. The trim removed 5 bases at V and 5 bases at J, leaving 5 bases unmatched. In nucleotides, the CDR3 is TGTGCCAGCAGCCCGAGGGGGCCGGAGACCCAGTACTTC. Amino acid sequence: CASSPRGPETQYF. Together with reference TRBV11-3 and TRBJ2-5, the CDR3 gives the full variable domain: EAGVVQSPRYKIIEKKQPVAFWCNPISGHNTLYWYLQNLGQGPELLIRYENEEAVDDSQLPKDRFSAERLKGVDSTLKIQPAELGDSAVYLCASSPRGPETQYFGPGTRLLVL.

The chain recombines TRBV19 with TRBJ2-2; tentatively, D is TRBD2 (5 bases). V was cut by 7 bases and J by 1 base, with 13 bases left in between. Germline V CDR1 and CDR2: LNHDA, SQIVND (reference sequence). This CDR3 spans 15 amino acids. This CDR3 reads CASMAEAENTGELFF. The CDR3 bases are TGTGCCAGTATGGCGGAAGCGGAGAACACCGGGGAGCTGTTTTTT.

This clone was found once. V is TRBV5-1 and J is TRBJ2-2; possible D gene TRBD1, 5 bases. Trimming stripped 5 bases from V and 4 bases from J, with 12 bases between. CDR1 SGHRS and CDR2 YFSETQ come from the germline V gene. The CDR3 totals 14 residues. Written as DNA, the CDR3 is TGCGCCAGCAGTCTGGACATCCGCACCGGGGAGCTGTTTTTT. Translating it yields CASSLDIRTGELFF.

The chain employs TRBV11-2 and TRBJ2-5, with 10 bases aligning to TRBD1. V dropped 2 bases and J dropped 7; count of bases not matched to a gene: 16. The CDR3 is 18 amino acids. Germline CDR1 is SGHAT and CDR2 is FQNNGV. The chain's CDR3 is CASSLIGTGASNEATQYF. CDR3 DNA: TGTGCCAGCAGCTTAATCGGGACAGGGGCGTCGAACGAGGCGACCCAGTACTTC.

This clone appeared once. CDR3 region: CASADSPYGGANVLTF. As DNA, the CDR3 is TGTGCCAGTGCGGACAGCCCTTATGGTGGGGCCAACGTCCTGACTTTC. The chain is built from TRBV19 and TRBJ2-6; a possible D gene is TRBD1 (6 bases). V lost 8 bases to trimming and J lost 3 bases, with 17 bases between them. The CDR3 loop spans 16 amino acids. Germline values: CDR1 LNHDA, CDR2 SQIVND (reference sequence).

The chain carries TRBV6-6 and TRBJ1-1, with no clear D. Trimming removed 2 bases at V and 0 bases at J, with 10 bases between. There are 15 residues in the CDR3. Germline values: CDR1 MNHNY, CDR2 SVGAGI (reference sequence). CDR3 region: CASSYLGQVNTEAFF. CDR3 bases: TGTGCCAGCAGTTACCTTGGGCAGGTGAACACTGAAGCTTTCTTT.

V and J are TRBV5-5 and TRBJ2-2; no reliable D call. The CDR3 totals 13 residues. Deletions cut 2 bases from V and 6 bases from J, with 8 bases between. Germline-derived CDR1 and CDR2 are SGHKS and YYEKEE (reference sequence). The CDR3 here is CASSFRAAGELFF. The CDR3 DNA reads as TGTGCCAGCAGCTTCCGGGCGGCCGGGGAGCTGTTTTTT.

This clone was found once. DNA of the CDR3: TGTGCCAGCAGCTTAGAAGGGACAAGGGCTTTCTTT. Translation gives CASSLEGTRAFF. This chain uses TRBV7-9 with TRBJ1-1; TRBD1 might be the D (6 bases). The ends were cut back, 1 base at V and 11 bases at J, with 11 bases in the middle. The germline CDR1 and CDR2 sequences are SEHNR and FQNEAQ (reference sequence). This CDR3 contains 12 residues.

The CDR3 is CASSWGANSGNTIYF. The CDR3 DNA follows: TGTGCCAGCAGTTGGGGGGCCAACTCTGGAAACACCATATATTTT. The V gene is TRBV28, the J gene TRBJ1-3; D is perhaps TRBD1 (6 bases). V lost 4 bases, J lost 0 bases, and 10 bases lay in between. The CDR3 is made up of 15 amino acids. Germline V gives CDR1 MDHEN, CDR2 SYDVKM.

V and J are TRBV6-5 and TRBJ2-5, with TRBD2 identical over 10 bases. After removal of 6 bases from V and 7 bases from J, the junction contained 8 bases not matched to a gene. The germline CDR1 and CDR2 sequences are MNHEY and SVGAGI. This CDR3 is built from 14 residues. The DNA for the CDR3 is TGTGCCAGCAGGAGCGGGGGGGCTGGGGGGACCCAGTACTTC. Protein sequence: CASRSGGAGGTQYF.